The 32 T cell receptor beta chains listed next were all sequenced from one sample in a study of regulatory T cells in long-lasting Graves disease. Arm-PCR of CDR3 regions and iRepertoire HTBI primers were the basis on which TCR beta libraries were built. TCRdb called the multiplex PCR reads again in MiXCR, with one record for every CDR3 protein. This table has about 470,000 distinct CDR3 sequences, roughly 16% appearing once. Time point here: newly diagnosed GD, antithyroid drugs for less than 3 months. The TCR library used RNA extracted from PBMCs. The same sample was also studied in work on T cells in Graves' hyperthyroidism and ophthalmopathy.

The sequences come from peripheral blood mononuclear cells (PBMCs), collected at new diagnosis, from a patient treated with antithyroid drugs. The receptors stem from a man aged 40-50 years with Graves disease.

This clonotype was counted only a few times. J is TRBJ2-1 and V is TRBV6-1; D not certain. V was trimmed by 4 bases and J by 4 bases, leaving 5 bases between them. The CDR3 extends over 12 amino acids. Germline V gene lookup returns CDR1 MNHNS and CDR2 SASEGT. The CDR3 spells CASSAPYNEQFF. The CDR3 DNA sequence: TGTGCCAGCAGTGCGCCGTACAATGAGCAGTTCTTC.

As to this clonotype: This may arise from a read error, as a much more abundant clone is one base away. The CDR3 is CASSEGPGEHEQYF. CDR3 nucleotides: TGTGCCAGCAGCGAGGGTCCTGGGGAACACGAGCAGTACTTC. This chain connects TRBV9 to TRBJ2-7; D gene unclear. V shed 3 bases and J shed 5 bases, with 15 bases lying between them. Per the germline V gene, CDR1 is SGDLS and CDR2 is YYNGEE. This CDR3 region has 14 residues.

About this clonotype itself: One end of the junction does not line up with germline, which may come from a read error. The chain recombines TRBV19 with TRBJ1-4; no clear D. Looked up from germline, CDR1 is LNHDA and CDR2 is SQIVND (reference sequence). The CDR3 has 15 amino acids. CDR3 coding DNA: TGTGCCAGTAGTCTAAAGACGGCCTTAAATGAAAAACTGTTGTTT. Residues: CASSLKTALNEKLLF.

In this sample, this clonotype turned up once. This rearrangement joins TRBV3-1 to TRBJ1-2, with 8 nucleotides matching TRBD1. The CDR3 runs to 14 residues. Germline V gene data show CDR1 as LGHDT and CDR2 as YNNKEL (reference sequence). V was clipped by 3 bases and J by 3 bases; unmatched bases: 3. CDR3 residues: CASSHGQGHYGYTF. Written as DNA, the CDR3 is TGTGCCAGCAGCCACGGACAGGGACACTATGGCTACACCTTC.

In this sample, this clonotype turned up many times. This chain connects TRBV7-2 to TRBJ2-1; D call uncertain. In germline, CDR1 is SGHTA, CDR2 FQGNSA. There are 15 residues in the CDR3. Deletions cut 5 bases from V and 9 bases from J, with 20 bases between. CDR3 DNA sequence: TGTGCCAGCAGCCCAACAACACTCCTTTCGGGTGAGCAGTTCTTC. Protein sequence: CASSPTTLLSGEQFF.

This clonotype was observed many times. The chain couples TRBV2 to TRBJ2-1; D ambiguous. The CDR3 is 14 amino acids. The V gene's germline CDR1 is SNHLY and CDR2 FYNNEI. Trimming cost V 10 bases and J 2 bases, with 15 bases left between them. DNA of the CDR3: TGTGCCACGACGAGATCTGGGGCCTACAATGAGCAGTTCTTC. It encodes CATTRSGAYNEQFF.

This clonotype showed up just a few times. The gene calls are TRBV4-1 and TRBJ1-4; D is perhaps TRBD1 (5 bases). CDR3 length equals 16 residues. V dropped 0 bases and J dropped 8 bases, with 16 bases sitting between them. Germline V gene sequence: CDR1 MGHRA, CDR2 YSYEKL. CDR3 nucleotides: TGCGCCAGCAGCCAAGATCTGGGGGGAAGGAGGGAAAAACTGTTTTTT. This translates into CASSQDLGGRREKLFF.

This clonotype was detected ten times or more. V is TRBV10-3 and J is TRBJ2-7; D remains ambiguous. Germline V gene sequence: CDR1 ENHRY, CDR2 SYGVKD. V shed 9 bases and J shed 3 bases, with 12 bases lying between them. This CDR3 spans 12 amino acids. The CDR3: CAMKDGDYEQYF. The CDR3 region has the DNA TGTGCCATGAAGGACGGCGACTACGAGCAGTACTTC.

The table lists this clonotype with many counts. CDR3 in DNA: TGCAGTGCTAGTGCTAGCGGGAGGGCAGATACGCAGTATTTT. It encodes CSASASGRADTQYF. The gene calls are TRBV20-1 and TRBJ2-3; 12 positions match TRBD2. The germline V gene has CDR1 DFQATT and CDR2 SNEGSKA (reference sequence). J gave up 4 bases and V 3 bases, and 2 bases lay outside the gene matches. The CDR3 is 14 residues long.

This clonotype was counted ten times or more. CDR3 protein: CASSGFDRDTEAFF. The CDR3 bases are TGTGCCAGCAGCGGGTTTGACAGGGACACTGAAGCTTTCTTT. V usage is TRBV7-8 and J usage is TRBJ1-1; 7 nucleotides agree with TRBD1. The CDR3 has 14 residues. CDR1 SGHVS and CDR2 FQNEAQ come from the germline V gene. The trim removed 5 bases at V and 3 bases at J, leaving 6 bases unmatched.

This clonotype was detected many times. V gene TRBV2 combines with J gene TRBJ2-3, with D perhaps matching TRBD2 (6 bases). The CDR3 sequence is 13 residues long. V was cut by 11 bases and J by 1 base, with 13 bases left in between. Germline values: CDR1 SNHLY, CDR2 FYNNEI. The CDR3 protein is CAGPGEGTDTQYF. CDR3 in DNA: TGTGCCGGCCCGGGGGAGGGCACAGATACGCAGTATTTT.

Comment on this clonotype: Compared with germline, one end of the junction differs, possibly owing to a read error. The V call is TRBV3-1, the J call TRBJ1-2, with D perhaps matching TRBD1 (6 bases). The CDR3 has 14 residues. The germline gives CDR1 LGHDT, CDR2 YNNKEL (reference sequence). The CDR3 DNA sequence: TGTGCCAGCAGCCAAGATAAGGGGGGGTGGGGCTACCCCTTC. This gives the protein CASSQDKGGWGYPF. The whole variable domain, remainder taken from reference TRBV3-1 and TRBJ1-2, is DTAVSQTPKYLVTQMGNDKSIKCEQNLGHDTMYWYKQDSKKFLKIMFSYNNKELIINETVPNRFSPKSPDKAHLNLHINSLELGDSAVYFCASSQDKGGWGYPFGSGTRLTVV.

The V and J genes are TRBV28 and TRBJ2-7; 13 bases are shared with TRBD2. The CDR3 runs to 17 residues. V trimming: 3 bases; J trimming: 4 bases; junction bases outside the gene matches: 9. The V gene's germline CDR1 is MDHEN and CDR2 SYDVKM. For the CDR3, the DNA is TGTGCCAGCAGTTTTCCGGGACTAGCGGGAACGTCATACGAGCAGTACTTC. Its protein is CASSFPGLAGTSYEQYF.

In its sample, this clonotype was seen many times. The V and J genes are TRBV7-2 and TRBJ2-5; the D is unclear. Deletions cut 5 bases from V and 5 bases from J, with 12 bases between. The germline V gene encodes CDR1 SGHTA and CDR2 FQGNSA. This CDR3 comprises 13 residues. The chain's CDR3 is CASSPSAGETQYF. The CDR3 DNA reads TGTGCCAGCAGCCCCTCGGCCGGGGAGACCCAGTACTTC.

This clonotype was detected only a few times. V gene TRBV25-1 combines with J gene TRBJ2-6, with 9 bases that match TRBD1. Germline values: CDR1 MGHDK, CDR2 SYGVNS. CDR3 size: 17 residues. V trimming: 6 bases; J trimming: 4 bases; junction bases outside the gene matches: 10. The DNA of the CDR3 is TGTGCCAGCAGGAGGGGGACAGGGTCATCCGGGGCCAACGTCCTGACTTTC. Translating it yields CASRRGTGSSGANVLTF.

The chain links TRBV12-5 to TRBJ2-4, with D hard to call. Between the trimmed V and J ends, which lost 6 bases and 5 bases, there was a span of 11 bases. The germline V gene encodes CDR1 LGHNT and CDR2 FRNRAP. The CDR3 runs 13 residues. The CDR3 protein is CASGRGGENIQYF. The DNA of the CDR3 is TGTGCTAGTGGGCGAGGTGGCGAAAACATTCAGTACTTC.

The gene calls are TRBV19 and TRBJ2-6; D unresolved. The CDR3 runs 14 residues. The germline V and J ends were trimmed by 8 bases and 2 bases, with 10 bases remaining between them. Germline V gives CDR1 LNHDA, CDR2 SQIVND (reference sequence). In nucleotides, the CDR3 is TGTGCCAGTGGCCTCCGACCTGGGGCCAACGTCCTGACTTTC. Residues: CASGLRPGANVLTF.

On this clonotype: A much larger clone sits a single nucleotide away, making a read error possible. CDR3 protein: CASSLSTVLNSPLRF. DNA for the CDR3: TGTGCCAGCAGTCTTTCGACAGTTCTCAATTCACCCCTCCGCTTT. V is TRBV28 and J is TRBJ1-6; a weak D match, TRBD1 (5 bases). The germline CDR1 and CDR2 sequences are MDHEN and SYDVKM. This CDR3 has 15 amino acids. Using reference TRBV28 and TRBJ1-6 for the parts outside the CDR3, the full variable domain is DVKVTQSSRYLVKRTGEKVFLECVQDMDHENMFWYRQDPGLGLRLIYFSYDVKMKEKGDIPEGYSVSREKKERFSLILESASTNQTSMYLCASSLSTVLNSPLRFGNGTRLTVT.

Ten or more counts support this clonotype. V is TRBV7-8 and J is TRBJ1-4, with a weak D call TRBD1 (5 bases). The CDR3 length is 14 residues. V gave up 0 bases and J gave up 6 bases, with 8 bases separating them. Germline V gene sequence: CDR1 SGHVS, CDR2 FQNEAQ. CDR3 bases: TGTGCCAGCAGCTTAGCCAGGGAGGATGAAAAACTGTTTTTT. Its protein is CASSLAREDEKLFF.

This clonotype was observed many times. The chain couples TRBV6-1 to TRBJ2-2; 11 bases are a match to TRBD2. Germline V gene lookup returns CDR1 MNHNS and CDR2 SASEGT. CDR3 size: 14 residues. Unmatched junction bases numbered 2, after V lost 9 bases and J lost 2 bases. The DNA of the CDR3 is TGTGCCAGTAGCGGGAGGGCAAACACCGGGGAGCTGTTTTTT. It is translated as CASSGRANTGELFF.

This clonotype was detected ten times or more. The chain joins TRBV27 to TRBJ2-7; D might be TRBD1 (6 bases). Germline values: CDR1 MNHEY, CDR2 SMNVEV (reference sequence). Trimming pared 10 bases from V and 0 bases from J, leaving 13 bases between. The CDR3 extends over 13 amino acids. The CDR3 DNA reads TGTGCCACTCCTAGGGGGTCCTCCTACGAGCAGTACTTC. This gives the protein CATPRGSSYEQYF.

This clonotype was observed at least ten times. The chain employs TRBV2 and TRBJ2-7; no clear D gene. CDR1 is SNHLY, CDR2 FYNNEI, per germline. CDR3 length equals 13 residues. V lost 4 bases to trimming and J lost 5 bases, with 12 bases between them. The CDR3 DNA is TGTGCCAGCAGTGTTGGCCAGTACAACGAGCAGTACTTC. Residues: CASSVGQYNEQYF.

The rearrangement uses TRBV20-1 and TRBJ1-1; D gene unclear. CDR1 is DFQATT and CDR2 is SNEGSKA in the germline V gene (reference sequence). This CDR3 contains 13 residues. Trimming took 2 bases from V and 5 from J, leaving 12 bases between them. The CDR3 DNA is TGCAGTGCTAGACCAAATTACCGGACTGAAGCTTTCTTT. Amino acids: CSARPNYRTEAFF.

The chain employs TRBV3-1 and TRBJ2-1; 8 bases align to TRBD2. From germline, CDR1 is LGHDT and CDR2 YNNKEL (reference sequence). J gave up 8 bases and V 0 bases, and 3 bases lay outside the gene matches. There are 14 residues in the CDR3. CDR3: CASSQDTSGDEQFF. The CDR3 region has the DNA TGTGCCAGCAGCCAAGATACTAGCGGTGATGAGCAGTTCTTC.

Ten or more counts support this clonotype. The chain couples TRBV12-3 or TRBV12-4 to TRBJ1-1; D not certain. The V gene lost 6 bases and the J gene lost 3 bases, with 8 bases spanning the gap. There are 12 residues in the CDR3. The CDR3: CASSFGDTEAFF. For the CDR3, the DNA is TGTGCCAGCAGCTTTGGAGACACTGAAGCTTTCTTT.

This clonotype appeared many times. V gene TRBV11-2 combines with J gene TRBJ2-5; TRBD2 matches at 7 bases. The germline CDR1 and CDR2 sequences are SGHAT and FQNNGV. J gave up 5 bases and V 5 bases, and 8 bases lay outside the gene matches. The CDR3 covers 14 residues. The CDR3 sequence is CASSQEGGKETQYF. DNA for the CDR3: TGTGCCAGCAGCCAAGAGGGAGGGAAGGAGACCCAGTACTTC.

This clonotype was detected only a few times. This rearrangement joins TRBV14 to TRBJ2-1; 16 nucleotides agree with TRBD2. The CDR3 runs 14 residues. The V segment lost 6 bases and the J segment 10 bases; nucleotides outside the gene matches: 3. CDR1 is SGHDN, CDR2 FVKESK, per germline. CDR3 sequence: CASRWGLAGGEQFF. CDR3 DNA sequence: TGTGCCAGCAGGTGGGGACTAGCGGGAGGGGAGCAGTTCTTC.

This clonotype was counted between two and nine times. The rearrangement joins TRBV9 to TRBJ1-6; 9 nucleotides align to TRBD1. The CDR3 totals 15 residues. Unmatched junction bases numbered 4, after V lost 0 bases and J lost 9 bases. The germline CDR1 and CDR2 sequences are SGDLS and YYNGEE. The CDR3 DNA follows: TGTGCCAGCAGCGTAGACGGACAGGGGACTTCACCCCTCCACTTT. Its translation is CASSVDGQGTSPLHF.

This clonotype was counted between two and nine times. The rearrangement uses TRBV30 and TRBJ2-5; no clear D gene. With 0 bases removed from V and 2 bases from J, the gap between germline ends came to 16 bases. The germline V gene has CDR1 GTSNPN and CDR2 SVGIG (reference sequence). The CDR3 is made up of 16 amino acids. CDR3 bases: TGTGCCTGGAGTGTATTGCGGATCCTGGGACAAGAGACCCAGTACTTC. It specifies CAWSVLRILGQETQYF. The full variable domain, its missing parts supplied by reference TRBV30 and TRBJ2-5, is SQTIHQWPATLVQPVGSPLSLECTVEGTSNPNLYWYRQAAGRGLQLLFYSVGIGQISSEVPQNLSASRPQDRQFILSSKKLLLSDSGFYLCAWSVLRILGQETQYFGPGTRLLVL.

The chain is built from TRBV29-1 and TRBJ2-1; a weak D match, TRBD2 (5 bases). The CDR3 sequence is 15 residues long. The V gene's germline CDR1 is SQVTM and CDR2 ANQGSEA. Trimming took off 1 base at V and 7 bases at J, with 17 bases between the two ends. CDR3 DNA: TGCAGCGTTGAAGGTATTAGCGAGCCTGCGAATGAGCAGTTCTTC. Its protein is CSVEGISEPANEQFF.

This clonotype has just one count. This likely stems from a read error, as it lies one base from a far larger clone. The chain recombines TRBV3-1 with TRBJ2-4; perhaps TRBD2 as D (6 bases). The germline CDR1 and CDR2 sequences are LGHDT and YNNKEL (reference sequence). The CDR3 sequence is 14 residues long. Between the trimmed V and J ends, which lost 1 base and 13 bases, there was a span of 17 bases. CDR3 nucleotides: TGTGCCAGCAGCCAAGGGCGGGATTGGGGTGAGCAGTACTTC. It yields the protein CASSQGRDWGEQYF.

Many counts were recorded for this clonotype. The rearrangement links TRBV18 to TRBJ2-7, with 9 bases fitting TRBD2. The V segment lost 3 bases and the J segment 6 bases; nucleotides outside the gene matches: 6. Germline V lookup: CDR1 KGHSH, CDR2 LQKENI. There are 14 residues in the CDR3. The CDR3 protein is CASSPGLAELEQYF. In nucleotides, the CDR3 is TGTGCCAGCTCACCGGGACTAGCTGAACTCGAGCAGTACTTC.